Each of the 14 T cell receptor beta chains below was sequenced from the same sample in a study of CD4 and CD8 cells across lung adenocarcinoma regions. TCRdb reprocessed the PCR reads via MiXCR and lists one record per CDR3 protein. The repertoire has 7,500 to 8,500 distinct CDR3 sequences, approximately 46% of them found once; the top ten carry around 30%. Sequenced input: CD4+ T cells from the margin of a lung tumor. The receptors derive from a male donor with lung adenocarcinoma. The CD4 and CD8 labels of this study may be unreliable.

The CDR3 DNA is TGTCTGAGCAGCGTCGCGGGGCGGTGCCCTAAAGATACGCAGTACTTC. Amino acid sequence: CLSSVAGRCPKDTQYF. The chain couples TRBV10-3 to TRBJ2-3; perhaps TRBD2 as D (6 bases). The DNA end lines up better with TRBJ2-7; the J call may be wrong. Germline V gene sequence: CDR1 ENHRY, CDR2 SYGVKD. The CDR3 loop spans 16 amino acids.

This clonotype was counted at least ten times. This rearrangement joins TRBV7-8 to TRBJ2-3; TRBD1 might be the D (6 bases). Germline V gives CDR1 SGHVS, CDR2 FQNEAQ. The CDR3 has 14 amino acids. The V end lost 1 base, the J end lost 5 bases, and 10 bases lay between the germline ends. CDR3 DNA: TGTGCCAGCAGCTTAGTAGGGGGTGTAGATACGCAGTATTTT. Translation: CASSLVGGVDTQYF.

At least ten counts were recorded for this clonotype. The CDR3 nucleotides read TGTGCCAGCAGTGAGATTTTTACGGGATACGAGCAGTACTTC. Translated, it gives CASSEIFTGYEQYF. This chain uses TRBV6-1 with TRBJ2-1, with a weak D call TRBD2 (5 bases). TRBJ2-7 matches the DNA end more closely, so the J call is doubtful. Germline V gives CDR1 MNHNS, CDR2 SASEGT. The CDR3 has 14 residues.

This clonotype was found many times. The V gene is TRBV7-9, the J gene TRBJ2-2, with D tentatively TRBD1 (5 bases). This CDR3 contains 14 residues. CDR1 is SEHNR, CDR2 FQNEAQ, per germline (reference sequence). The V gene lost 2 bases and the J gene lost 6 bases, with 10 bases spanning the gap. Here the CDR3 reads CASSLPPGPGELFF. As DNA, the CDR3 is TGTGCCAGCAGCTTACCACCAGGGCCCGGGGAGCTGTTTTTT.

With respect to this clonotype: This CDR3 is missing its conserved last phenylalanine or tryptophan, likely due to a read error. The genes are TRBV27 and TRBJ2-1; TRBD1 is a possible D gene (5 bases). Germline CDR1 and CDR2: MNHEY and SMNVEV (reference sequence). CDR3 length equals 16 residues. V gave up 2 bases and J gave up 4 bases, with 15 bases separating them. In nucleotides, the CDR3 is TGTGCCAGCAGTTTACAGGGTTCGGGCAGATACAATGAGCAGTTCCTC. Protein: CASSLQGSGRYNEQFL.

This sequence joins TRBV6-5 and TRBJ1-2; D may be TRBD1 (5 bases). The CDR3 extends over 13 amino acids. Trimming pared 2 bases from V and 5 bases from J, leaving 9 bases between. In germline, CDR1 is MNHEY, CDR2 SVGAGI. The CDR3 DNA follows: TGTGCCAGCAGTTACAGGGGCGGGTATGGCTACACCTTC. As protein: CASSYRGGYGYTF.

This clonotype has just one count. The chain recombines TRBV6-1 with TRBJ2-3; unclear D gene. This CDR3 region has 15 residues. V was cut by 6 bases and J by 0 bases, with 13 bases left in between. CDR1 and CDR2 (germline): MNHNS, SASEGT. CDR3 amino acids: CASRAVLGSTDTQYF. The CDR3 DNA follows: TGTGCCAGCAGGGCCGTCTTGGGGAGCACAGATACGCAGTATTTT.

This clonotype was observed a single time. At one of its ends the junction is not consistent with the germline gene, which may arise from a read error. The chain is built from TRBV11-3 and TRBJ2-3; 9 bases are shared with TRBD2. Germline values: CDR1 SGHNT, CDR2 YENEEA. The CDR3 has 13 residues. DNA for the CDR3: TGTGCGAGCGGGGGGAGGGACCCAGAGACGCAGTATTTC. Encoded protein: CASGGRDPETQYF.

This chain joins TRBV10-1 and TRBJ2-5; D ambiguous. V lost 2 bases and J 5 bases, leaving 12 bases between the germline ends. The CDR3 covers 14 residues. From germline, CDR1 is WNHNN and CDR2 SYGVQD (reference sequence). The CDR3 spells CASSEDRRPETQYF. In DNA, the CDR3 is TGCGCCAGCAGTGAGGATCGCCGGCCGGAGACCCAGTACTTC.

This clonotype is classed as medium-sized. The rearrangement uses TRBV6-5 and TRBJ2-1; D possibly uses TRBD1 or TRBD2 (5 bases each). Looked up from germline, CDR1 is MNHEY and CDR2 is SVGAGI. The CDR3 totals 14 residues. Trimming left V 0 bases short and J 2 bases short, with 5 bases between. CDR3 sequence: CASSYSGAYNEQFF. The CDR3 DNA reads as TGTGCCAGCAGTTACTCGGGGGCCTACAATGAGCAGTTCTTC.

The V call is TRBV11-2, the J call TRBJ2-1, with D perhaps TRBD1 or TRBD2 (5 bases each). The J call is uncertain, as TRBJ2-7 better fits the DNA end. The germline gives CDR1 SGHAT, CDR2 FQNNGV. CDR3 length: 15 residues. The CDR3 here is CASSLARDPGYEQYF. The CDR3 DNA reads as TGTGCCAGCAGCTTAGCGAGGGACCCAGGCTACGAGCAGTACTTC.

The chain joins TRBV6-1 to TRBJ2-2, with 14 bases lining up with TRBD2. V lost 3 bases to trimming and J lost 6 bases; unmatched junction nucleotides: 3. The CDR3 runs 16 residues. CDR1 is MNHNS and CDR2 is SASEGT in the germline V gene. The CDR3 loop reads CASSEGTSGSSGELFF. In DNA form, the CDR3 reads TGTGCCAGCAGTGAGGGGACTAGCGGGAGCTCCGGGGAGCTGTTTTTT.

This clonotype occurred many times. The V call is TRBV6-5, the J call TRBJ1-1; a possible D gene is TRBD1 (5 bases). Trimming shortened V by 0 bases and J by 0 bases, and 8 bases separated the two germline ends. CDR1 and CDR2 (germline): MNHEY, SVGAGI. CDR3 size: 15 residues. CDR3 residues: CASSYSGVMNTEAFF. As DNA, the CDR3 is TGTGCCAGCAGTTACTCGGGGGTGATGAACACTGAAGCTTTCTTT.

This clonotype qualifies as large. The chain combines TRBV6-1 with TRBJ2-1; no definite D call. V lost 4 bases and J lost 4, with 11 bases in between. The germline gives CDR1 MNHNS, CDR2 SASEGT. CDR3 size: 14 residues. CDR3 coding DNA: TGTGCCAGCAGTGGTCGAGCAGTTTACAATGAGCAGTTCTTC. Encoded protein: CASSGRAVYNEQFF.